The 2 T cell receptor beta chains below were found in one sample sequenced in a study of liver allograft versus peripheral blood T cells. The wider study: Recipients' peripheral blood served as the comparator for T cell receptor repertoires in transplanted livers.

TCRdb recomputed calls from the reads with MiXCR, one row per CDR3 protein. Of about 16,000 distinct CDR3 sequences in the sample, roughly 21% were seen once. The receptors shown here come from a human patient who had a liver transplant. The graft donor may be the source of some T cells.

The chain carries TRBV7-2 and TRBJ2-1, with a tentative D call TRBD2 (5 bases). Trimming took 5 bases from V and 7 from J, leaving 12 bases between them. The germline V gene has CDR1 SGHTA and CDR2 FQGNSA. The CDR3 runs 13 residues. The CDR3 DNA reads TGTGCCAGCAGCCCTCAACTAGTAAATGAGCAGTTCTTC. Translating gives CASSPQLVNEQFF.

This clonotype is a singleton in its sample. The V gene is TRBV20-1, the J gene TRBJ1-6; TRBD1 might be the D (6 bases). In germline, CDR1 is DFQATT, CDR2 SNEGSKA (reference sequence). V was clipped by 0 bases and J by 7 bases, with 13 bases between them. The CDR3 is made up of 15 amino acids. CDR3 region: CSARDSGANNSPLHF. The DNA for the CDR3 is TGCAGTGCTAGAGATTCAGGGGCGAACAATTCACCCCTCCACTTT.